The 3 T cell receptor beta chains given below trace back to one sample, sequenced in a study of PD-1 blockade in classical Hodgkin lymphoma. Each patient experienced a relapse that followed autologous stem cell transplantation, and brentuximab vedotin exposure varied. The method was immunoSEQ multiplex PCR; TCRdb's version includes in-frame clones alone and lacks a portion of them. The data contain 30,000 to 40,000 clones, 65% to 90% of them singletons. The sequences come from peripheral blood mononuclear cells (PBMCs), collected at baseline. The receptor source for this set is a human donor with classical Hodgkin lymphoma.

This chain connects TRBV7-2 to TRBJ1-1; weak D call: TRBD1 (5 bases). Per the germline V gene, CDR1 is SGHTA and CDR2 is FQGNSA. V lost 5 bases and J lost 0, with 7 bases in between. The CDR3 loop spans 13 amino acids. The DNA for the CDR3 is TGTGCCAGCAGCCGACAGATGAACACTGAAGCTTTCTTT. Its translation: CASSRQMNTEAFF.

Details on this clone: The sample has other DNA sequences that encode this CDR3 too. This chain uses TRBV2 with TRBJ2-5; D gene uncertain. This CDR3 is built from 11 residues. V gave up 4 bases and J gave up 5 bases, with 5 bases separating them. Germline CDR1 is SNHLY and CDR2 is FYNNEI. CDR3 protein: CASSGRETQYF. The CDR3, as DNA: TGTGCCAGCAGTGGAAGGGAGACCCAGTACTTC.

The gene calls are TRBV6-6 and TRBJ2-1; D ambiguous. The V gene's germline CDR1 is MNHNY and CDR2 SVGAGI (reference sequence). V was pared by 2 bases and J by 9 bases, with 5 bases between. The CDR3 sequence is 11 residues long. In DNA, the CDR3 is TGTGCCAGCAGTTACCAAGCTGAGCAGTTCTTC. Translated, it gives CASSYQAEQFF.